Shown below are 14 T cell receptor beta chains from a single sample sequenced in a study of blood T cell repertoires in COVID-19. Clones were sequenced by immunoSEQ multiplex PCR, and TCRdb holds only the in-frame ones, with some missing. Of about 330,000 clones listed, about four fifths are singletons. Input material: peripheral blood. These receptors were taken from a woman aged 45 to 65 with acute or convalescent COVID-19.

The chain joins TRBV6-1 to TRBJ1-2, with D possibly being TRBD1 (6 bases). CDR1 and CDR2 from the germline V gene are MNHNS and SASEGT. Trimming shortened V by 2 bases and J by 2 bases, and 12 bases separated the two germline ends. There are 15 residues in the CDR3. CDR3 DNA: TGTGCCAGCAGTGAACTAGTAACAGGGAACTATGGCTACACCTTC. Protein sequence: CASSELVTGNYGYTF.

This clone has only a few counts. Other DNA sequences of this sample code for an identical CDR3. CDR3 in amino acids: CASSVSTDTQYF. CDR3 bases: TGTGCCAGCAGTGTAAGCACAGATACGCAGTATTTT. V usage is TRBV2 and J usage is TRBJ2-3; D is ambiguous. Germline assignment: CDR1 SNHLY and CDR2 FYNNEI. The CDR3 totals 12 residues. V was pared by 4 bases and J by 0 bases, with 2 bases between.

The V and J genes are TRBV25-1 and TRBJ2-5, with D tentatively TRBD1 (5 bases). V dropped 3 bases and J dropped 5 bases, with 7 bases sitting between them. CDR1 is MGHDK and CDR2 is SYGVNS in the germline V gene. CDR3 size: 12 residues. The CDR3 reads CASSDDSETQYF. CDR3 nucleotide sequence: TGTGCCAGCAGTGACGACAGCGAGACCCAGTACTTC. The variable domain in full, with the rest retrieved from reference TRBV25-1 and TRBJ2-5, is EADIYQTPRYLVIGTGKKITLECSQTMGHDKMYWYQQDPGMELHLIHYSYGVNSTEKGDLSSESTVSRIRTEHFPLTLESARPSHTSQYLCASSDDSETQYFGPGTRLLVL.

The gene calls are TRBV7-9 and TRBJ1-4; TRBD1 matches 10 bases. The CDR3 contains 15 residues. From germline, CDR1 is SEHNR and CDR2 FQNEAQ (reference sequence). V lost 6 bases and J lost 8; bases outside the gene matches: 9. CDR3 residues: CASRPGTGENEKLFF. The DNA of the CDR3 is TGTGCCAGCAGACCGGGGACAGGGGAGAACGAAAAACTGTTTTTT. The full variable domain, with the rest looked up from reference TRBV7-9 and TRBJ1-4, is DTGVSQNPRHKITKRGQNVTFRCDPISEHNRLYWYRQTLGQGPEFLTYFQNEAQLEKSRLLSDRFSAERPKGSFSTLEIQRTEQGDSAMYLCASRPGTGENEKLFFGSGTQLSVL.

The CDR3 here is CASSLKSTDTQYF. In DNA form, the CDR3 reads TGTGCCAGCAGCTTAAAGAGTACAGATACGCAGTATTTT. The rearrangement uses TRBV7-9 and TRBJ2-3; D unclear. The V end was cut by 2 bases, the J end by 3 bases, with 6 bases between. The germline V gene has CDR1 SEHNR and CDR2 FQNEAQ (reference sequence). This CDR3 region has 13 residues.

The chain is built from TRBV7-2 and TRBJ2-5; weak D call: TRBD1 (5 bases). Trimming stripped 5 bases from V and 5 bases from J, with 21 bases between. The CDR3 extends over 16 amino acids. Germline assignment: CDR1 SGHTA and CDR2 FQGNSA. This CDR3 is CASSITTGAQGETQYF. The CDR3 DNA reads TGTGCCAGCAGCATAACTACTGGGGCACAAGGCGAGACCCAGTACTTC.

This clone showed up just a few times. This chain connects TRBV29-1 to TRBJ2-6; tentatively, D is TRBD1 (6 bases). This CDR3 comprises 13 residues. Germline CDR1 and CDR2: SQVTM and ANQGSEA. With 6 bases removed from V and 4 bases from J, the gap between germline ends came to 10 bases. The CDR3 loop is CSVGDTGANVLTF. As DNA, the CDR3 is TGCAGCGTGGGGGACACAGGGGCCAACGTCCTGACTTTC.

V usage is TRBV19 and J usage is TRBJ1-5, with no clear D. Trimming took off 5 bases at V and 7 bases at J, with 15 bases between the two ends. The CDR3 loop spans 14 amino acids. Germline-derived CDR1 and CDR2 are LNHDA and SQIVND (reference sequence). CDR3 coding DNA: TGTGCCAGTAGTGTAATACAAGGCGGCCAGCCCCAGCATTTT. Its protein product is CASSVIQGGQPQHF.

This clone was detected a few times. The rearrangement uses TRBV5-1 and TRBJ2-2; 14 bases match TRBD2. The length of the CDR3 is 16 residues. Trimming cost V 3 bases and J 5 bases; bases outside gene matches: 3. Looked up from germline, CDR1 is SGHRS and CDR2 is YFSETQ. For the CDR3, the DNA is TGCGCCAGCAGCTCGGGACTAGCGGGAGCGACCGGGGAGCTGTTTTTT. This gives the protein CASSSGLAGATGELFF.

The count of this clone is one. The rearrangement links TRBV11-2 to TRBJ2-3; D possibly corresponds to TRBD2 (6 bases). The CDR3 length is 16 residues. Germline CDR1 SGHAT, CDR2 FQNNGV. The V end lost 5 bases, the J end lost 2 bases, and 17 bases lay between the germline ends. CDR3 in amino acids: CASSKRGSGLTDTQYF. The CDR3 DNA is TGTGCCAGCAGCAAAAGGGGTAGCGGTCTCACAGATACGCAGTATTTT.

The rearrangement uses TRBV2 and TRBJ2-1; D not resolved. The V gene lost 7 bases and the J gene lost 0 bases, with 13 bases spanning the gap. Germline CDR1 SNHLY, CDR2 FYNNEI. The length of the CDR3 is 15 residues. The CDR3 region has the DNA TGTGCCAGCATAAAAGCGCTGAGCTCCTACAATGAGCAGTTCTTC. Protein product: CASIKALSSYNEQFF.

The rearrangement joins TRBV5-1 to TRBJ2-5, with a possible D match to TRBD1 (5 bases). Trimming removed 0 bases at V and 1 base at J, with 16 bases between. CDR1 is SGHRS and CDR2 is YFSETQ in the germline V gene. The CDR3 runs 17 residues. The CDR3 spells CASSLAVFTGLQETQYF. For the CDR3, the DNA is TGCGCCAGCAGCTTGGCCGTCTTTACAGGCCTCCAAGAGACCCAGTACTTC.

The count of this clone is one. This rearrangement joins TRBV30 to TRBJ1-3, with 10 bases identical to TRBD1. Germline V gene sequence: CDR1 GTSNPN, CDR2 SVGIG (reference sequence). V shed 6 bases, J shed 4 bases, and the junction held 6 bases outside the gene matches. CDR3 size: 14 residues. The CDR3 DNA sequence: TGTGCCTGCCTGACAGGGGGCATAGGAAACACCATATATTTT. Encoded protein: CACLTGGIGNTIYF.

This clone was seen a handful of times. V is TRBV24-1 and J is TRBJ2-5; tentatively, D is TRBD1 (6 bases). Germline V gene sequence: CDR1 KGHDR, CDR2 SFDVKD. This CDR3 is built from 16 residues. Trimming shortened V by 1 base and J by 1 base, and 12 bases separated the two germline ends. CDR3 nucleotides: TGTGCCACCAGTGATTTCCGCCAGGGGTTCCAAGAGACCCAGTACTTC. Its protein product is CATSDFRQGFQETQYF.